The T cell receptor beta chain under discussion was sequenced for a study of blood T cell repertoires in COVID-19. Study summary: Samples representing acute and convalescent COVID-19 were sourced from the United States, Italy and Spain. Sources were T cells, B-cell-depleted T cells, or PBMCs; the material itself was cDNA or gDNA.

Enrolled during active infection, Seattle patients were then followed longitudinally. Original data processing: How many nucleated cells were present was estimated from reference gene primer amplification. Only in-frame clones appear in the TCRdb table, and some are missing; sequencing was by immunoSEQ multiplex PCR. V and J calls and clone size are given by that table; D and trimming were obtained from the DNA. The data show around 190,000 clones, 70% to 80% seen once. This CDR3 comprises 15 residues. In germline, CDR1 is SGHKS, CDR2 YYEKEE (reference sequence). Trimming took 3 bases from V and 2 from J; bases not matched to a gene: 6.

The chain combines TRBV5-5 with TRBJ1-2; 8 bases fit TRBD1. The sample consisted of peripheral blood. The sequence was collected from a woman between 40 and 50 years old with COVID-19, enrolled during active disease. CDR3 residues: CASSWAGQANYGYTF. As DNA, the CDR3 is TGTGCCAGCAGCTGGGCGGGACAGGCAAACTATGGCTACACCTTC.